This TCR beta chain was documented in a study of T cells after yellow fever vaccination. About the research overall: Where fractions had low cell numbers, libraries were prepared from them with the SMART-Seq v4 Ultra Low Input RNA kit.

Researchers made TCR cDNA using 5'RACE template switching, and this step added a universal primer site and UMIs. TCRdb re-analysed the 5' RACE reads in MiXCR, keeping a single row per CDR3 protein. The table records about 160,000 distinct CDR3 sequences, around 8.5% of them present only once. This clonotype appeared a few times. The target antigen is unknown. Looked up from germline, CDR1 is SGHVT and CDR2 is SQSDAQ. There are 14 residues in the CDR3. The ends were cut back, 5 bases at V and 7 bases at J, with 17 bases in the middle. Study-wide results and caveats: Detected again after the booster were most primary-vaccination clones, at 95% to 96% CD4 and nearly 90% CD8. Some clonotypes, a small share, were shared between CD4 and CD8 compartments.

The clonotype originates from a young man who received the YFV17D yellow fever vaccine. The sequences come from CD8+ T cells sorted from PBMCs, collected 45 days after the yellow fever booster vaccination. The rearrangement joins TRBV7-4 to TRBJ1-2; no definite D call. CDR3 sequence reads: CASSHPRRPPGYTF. The CDR3 DNA reads as TGTGCCAGCAGCCACCCCCGGCGGCCTCCTGGCTACACCTTC.